This TCR beta chain was found in a study of control samples from healthy donors and cancer patients. This table comes from immunoSEQ multiplex PCR, and its TCRdb copy is limited to in-frame clones, with some not included. The sample shows under 55,000 clones, under 90% of them seen only once. There are 13 residues in the CDR3. V was clipped by 10 bases and J by 8 bases; unmatched bases: 11. J is TRBJ1-2 and V is TRBV12-3 or TRBV12-4, with TRBD1 identical over 9 bases. The TCR comes from a man between 65 and 85 years old in good health. Sample: blood. CDR3 in amino acids: CATIPTGGGGYTF. In DNA form, the CDR3 reads TGTGCCACCATCCCCACAGGGGGCGGAGGCTACACCTTC.